This T cell receptor (beta chain) originates from a study of Graves' ophthalmopathy and Graves' hyperthyroidism. Stable hyperthyroidism meant no ophthalmopathy within 18 months of follow-up. Germline V CDR1 and CDR2: LGHDT, YNNKEL (reference sequence). The length of the CDR3 is 14 residues. This clonotype has more than one count but fewer than ten. An end of the junction does not agree with germline; a read error may underlie this. Scientists amplified the TCR beta CDR3 regions from RNA transcripts. Second-round multiplex PCR came after first-round RT-PCR with HTBI primers. TCRdb analysed the multiplex PCR reads with MiXCR anew, one entry per CDR3 protein. Of some 350,000 distinct CDR3 sequences in the sample, 15% to 20% were seen once.

The V call is TRBV3-1, the J call TRBJ2-5; no clear D gene. The sequence was collected from an adult woman with stable Graves' hyperthyroidism. Material: peripheral blood. CDR3 in amino acids: CASSQRWIQETQYF. CDR3 sequence (DNA): TGTGCCAGTAGCCAACGATGGATACAAGAGACCCAGTACTTC.